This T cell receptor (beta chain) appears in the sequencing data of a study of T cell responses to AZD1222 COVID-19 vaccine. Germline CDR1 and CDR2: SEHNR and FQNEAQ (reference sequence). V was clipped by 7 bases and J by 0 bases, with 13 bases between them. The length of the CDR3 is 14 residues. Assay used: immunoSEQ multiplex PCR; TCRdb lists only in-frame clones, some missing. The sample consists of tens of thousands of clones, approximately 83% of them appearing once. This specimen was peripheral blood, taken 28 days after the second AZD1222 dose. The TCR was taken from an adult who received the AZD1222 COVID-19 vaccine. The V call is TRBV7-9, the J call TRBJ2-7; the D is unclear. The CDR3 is CASTMRSSSYEQYF. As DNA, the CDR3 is TGTGCCAGCACCATGCGGTCTAGCTCCTACGAGCAGTACTTC.